A selection of T cell receptor beta chains follows, all from one sample in a study of pediatric ulcerative colitis. Profiled with immunoSEQ multiplex PCR; TCRdb holds only in-frame clones, not every one. Here the sample spans some 15,000 clones, more than 75% being singletons. The sample was gut tissue. Receptor source: a boy aged 5-17 years who was a control in a study of pediatric ulcerative colitis. CDR3s include the opening cysteine and the closing phenylalanine or tryptophan. The order of the fields is V gene, J gene, D gene, clone size, CDR3 DNA, CDR3 protein. D genes are given only for firm matches. A row's size may be missing; if present it is once, few, many or a size class.

>TRBV4-2|TRBJ2-2|NA|NA
TGTGCCAGCAGCCCGCCGGGCCGGCACACCGGGGAGCTGTTTTTT
CASSPPGRHTGELFF
>TRBV10-3|TRBJ1-2|TRBD1|NA
TGTGCCATCAGTGCCCGAGGACAGGGGTTGGACAACTATGGCTACACCTTC
CAISARGQGLDNYGYTF
>TRBV10-2|TRBJ1-1|NA|NA
TGCGCCAGCAGACACAGGGAAGGGGAGGGGAACACTGAAGCTTTCTTT
CASRHREGEGNTEAFF
>TRBV5-1|TRBJ2-7|TRBD2|NA
TGCGCCAGCAGTTACGGGACTACCTCCTACGAGCAGTACTTC
CASSYGTTSYEQYF
>TRBV7-9|TRBJ2-1|NA|NA
TGTGCCAGCATCCCGGAGGGCCCCGATGAGCAGTTCTTC
CASIPEGPDEQFF
>TRBV7-2|TRBJ1-5|NA|NA
TGTGCCAGCAGCTTAGTCTCAGAAAATCAGCCCCAGCATTTT
CASSLVSENQPQHF
>TRBV7-2|TRBJ1-1|NA|once
TGTGCCAGCAGCTTGGGCGGACTGATGAACACTGAAGCTTTCTTT
CASSLGGLMNTEAFF
>TRBV19|TRBJ2-4|NA|NA
TGTGCCAGTAGTACAAGGAGGGGCGAAAACATTCAGTACTTC
CASSTRRGENIQYF
>TRBV15|TRBJ2-1|TRBD1|NA
TGTGCCACCAGCTCCGGGACAGTCAATGAGCAGTTCTTC
CATSSGTVNEQFF
>TRBV7-3|TRBJ2-2|TRBD1|NA
TGTGCCAGCAGTGGACAGGGGGCTACTGGGGAGCTGTTTTTT
CASSGQGATGELFF
>TRBV6-1|TRBJ1-2|TRBD1|NA
TGTGCCAGCAGTGAAGCCTCGGGACAGGGGTATGGCTACACCTTC
CASSEASGQGYGYTF
>TRBV25-1|TRBJ2-3|TRBD2|NA
TGTGCCACCCTGCCGGGACTAGCGGGAGGGGATACGCAGTATTTT
CATLPGLAGGDTQYF
>TRBV7-9|TRBJ1-4|TRBD1|NA
TGTGCCAGCAGCTCCGTCCGGACAGGGTTCGGTGAAAAACTGTTTTTT
CASSSVRTGFGEKLFF
>TRBV28|TRBJ2-1|NA|NA
TGTGCCAGCACCGAAGCGGGTGTTAATGAGCAGTTCTTC
CASTEAGVNEQFF
>TRBV5-1|TRBJ1-2|NA|NA
TGCGCCAGCAGCTTGGGCAGCATCAACTATGGCTACACCTTC
CASSLGSINYGYTF
>TRBV5-6|TRBJ1-1|NA|NA
TGTGCCAGCAGCTTTCAGGGGACTGAAGCTTTCTTT
CASSFQGTEAFF
>TRBV28|TRBJ2-1|TRBD2|NA
TGTGCCAGCGGAATCTTAGCGGGAGCGTATGAGCAGTTCTTC
CASGILAGAYEQFF
>TRBV27|TRBJ2-2|NA|NA
TGTGCCAGCACCTCCTTCTATCGCCGCGGGGAGCTGTTTTTT
CASTSFYRRGELFF
>TRBV5-1|TRBJ2-3|TRBD1|NA
TGCGCCAGCAGTCGGACAGGGGTCGGCACAGATACGCAGTATTTT
CASSRTGVGTDTQYF
>TRBV11-2|TRBJ2-7|NA|NA
TGTGCCAGCAGCATCGCCGGGCCCCAAACCTACGAGCAGTACTTC
CASSIAGPQTYEQYF
>TRBV27|TRBJ1-2|TRBD1|NA
TGTGCCAGCAGTTTTCTCGGACAGGGGGCAGGCTACACCTTC
CASSFLGQGAGYTF
>TRBV11-2|TRBJ2-7|NA|NA
TGTGCCAGCAGCTTAGAAGGGCAGCGGAGCTCCTACGAGCAGTACTTC
CASSLEGQRSSYEQYF
>TRBV18|TRBJ2-7|TRBD2|few
TGTGCCAGCTACGGGGGGGGTTCCTACGAGCAGTACTTC
CASYGGGSYEQYF
>TRBV7-9|TRBJ2-7|NA|NA
TGTGCCAGCAGCACGGACTTGACCTACGAGCAGTACTTC
CASSTDLTYEQYF
>TRBV5-4|TRBJ2-3|NA|NA
TGTGCCAGCAGCTTATACAGGGGGGGTAGCACAGATACGCAGTATTTT
CASSLYRGGSTDTQYF
>TRBV19|TRBJ2-3|NA|NA
TGTGCCAGCAGTGACCTCCGCGGAACGCAGTATTTT
CASSDLRGTQYF
>TRBV28|TRBJ2-1|NA|NA
TGTGCCAGCAGCCCACAGCAGGGTGAGCAGTTCTTC
CASSPQQGEQFF
>TRBV19|TRBJ2-7|NA|few
TGTGCCAGTAGTAGCGGGGCAGGGCTATCCTACGAGCAGTACTTC
CASSSGAGLSYEQYF
>TRBV6-1|TRBJ2-7|NA|NA
TGTGCCAGCAGTGAAGCCCGACCGCGTTCCTCCTACGAGCAGTACTTC
CASSEARPRSSYEQYF
>TRBV7-3|TRBJ2-3|NA|NA
TGTGCCAGCAGCTCAGGTGGGGGAAGCGCAGATACGCAGTATTTT
CASSSGGGSADTQYF
>TRBV5-8|TRBJ1-2|NA|once
TGTGCCAGCAGCTTGGGCAGGGCCGGTGCTGGCTACACCTTC
CASSLGRAGAGYTF
>TRBV5-1|TRBJ1-1|NA|NA
TGCGCCAGCAGCTTGGAACTCGCCAGCTTGAACACTGAAGCTTTCTTT
CASSLELASLNTEAFF
>TRBV5-1|TRBJ2-1|TRBD2|NA
TGCGCCAGCAGCCAGTTCGGGGGGGAGCAGTTCTTC
CASSQFGGEQFF
>TRBV6-6|TRBJ1-1|NA|once
TGTGCCAGCCGACCCACTGAGGGAAATGAAGCTTTCTTT
CASRPTEGNEAFF
>TRBV19|TRBJ2-7|NA|NA
TGTGCCAGTAGTATCCCGTCAGGAGGCGAGCAGTACTTC
CASSIPSGGEQYF
>TRBV28|TRBJ1-2|TRBD1|NA
TGTGCCAGCAGTTTAGACAGGGAAGATCTTGGCTACACCTTC
CASSLDREDLGYTF
>TRBV2|TRBJ1-1|NA|NA
TGTGCCAGCCCCCGCGAGGAGCAGCTTATGAACACTGAAGCTTTCTTT
CASPREEQLMNTEAFF
>TRBV6-1|TRBJ1-2|NA|few
TGTGCCAGCAGCGGCGATGGGACGGTGAGCGGCTACACCTTC
CASSGDGTVSGYTF
>TRBV19|TRBJ2-2|TRBD2|NA
TGTGCCAGTAGACCAAGCGGACTAGCGGAGACCGGGGAGCTGTTTTTT
CASRPSGLAETGELFF
>TRBV21-1|TRBJ2-7|NA|few
TGTGCCAGCAGCCTCGGTCCAGGGTACGAGCAGTACTTC
CASSLGPGYEQYF
>TRBV7-8|TRBJ1-5|TRBD1|few
TGTGCCAGCAGCCCCACACCTTGGACAGGGGCCTCTTTGGGCAATCAGCCCCAGCATTTT
CASSPTPWTGASLGNQPQHF
>TRBV5-1|TRBJ1-1|NA|NA
TGCGCCAGCAGCTTGGTTCCAGATAGCACTGAAGCTTTCTTT
CASSLVPDSTEAFF
>TRBV2|TRBJ1-1|TRBD1|NA
TGTGCCAGCAGGCCTGTAGCAGGGGGCGTGGGAACTGAAGCTTTCTTT
CASRPVAGGVGTEAFF
>TRBV28|TRBJ2-2|TRBD2|NA
TGTGCCAGCAGTTGGGGACTAGCGGGAGGAGAGACGAACACCGGGGAGCTGTTTTTT
CASSWGLAGGETNTGELFF
>TRBV19|TRBJ2-4|NA|NA
TGTGCCAGTAGTATTCCCTCAAGGGTAAACATTCAGTACTTC
CASSIPSRVNIQYF
>TRBV29-1|TRBJ1-2|NA|NA
TGCAGCGCTACTCCCCCGGGCACCAGGATAAACTATGGCTACACCTTC
CSATPPGTRINYGYTF
>TRBV18|TRBJ1-4|TRBD1|NA
TGTGCCAGCTCACCACCCGGGACAGGGGGAAAACTGTTTTTT
CASSPPGTGGKLFF
>TRBV6-1|TRBJ1-4|NA|NA
TGTGCCAGCCGTCTGTCTTCGGAAAAACTGTTTTTT
CASRLSSEKLFF
>TRBV2|TRBJ2-7|TRBD1|NA
TGTGCCAGCAGTGAAGCGGGGGACAGGAGCCCCTACGAGCAGTACTTC
CASSEAGDRSPYEQYF
>TRBV11-2|TRBJ2-5|TRBD1|NA
TGTGCCAGCAGCTTAGGGGACAGGGACGCAGAGACCCAGTACTTC
CASSLGDRDAETQYF
>TRBV7-3|TRBJ1-1|NA|NA
TGTGCCAGCAGCCGTACCCCAGGGCGCCTCGAAGCTTTCTTT
CASSRTPGRLEAFF
>TRBV11-2|TRBJ2-1|NA|NA
TGTGCCAGCAGCCGAGTGGGCTCCGGCATCTACAATGAGCAGTTCTTC
CASSRVGSGIYNEQFF
>TRBV28|TRBJ2-3|NA|NA
TGTGCCAGCAGTTTATTCGCGGGAGATACGCAGTATTTT
CASSLFAGDTQYF
>TRBV5-6|TRBJ2-3|NA|NA
TGTGCCAGCAGCTTGGGAACCGGGGACGGCACAGATACGCAGTATTTT
CASSLGTGDGTDTQYF
>TRBV5-1|TRBJ1-4|NA|few
TGCGCCAGCAGCTTGGTTTCAGGGATGAATGAAAAACTGTTTTTT
CASSLVSGMNEKLFF
>TRBV9|TRBJ1-4|TRBD1|NA
TGTGCCAGCAGCATGACAGGGGATGCAACTAATGAAAAACTGTTTTTT
CASSMTGDATNEKLFF
>TRBV4-1|TRBJ1-5|NA|NA
TGCGCCAGCAGCCAATGGCCCCAGGGTTCCTATAGCAATCAGCCCCAGCATTTT
CASSQWPQGSYSNQPQHF
>TRBV18|TRBJ1-1|TRBD1|NA
TGTGCCAGCTCACCGCTCAGGGGGGTCTCGCGTTCTGAAGCTTTCTTT
CASSPLRGVSRSEAFF
>TRBV7-3|TRBJ2-3|NA|NA
TGTGCCAGCAGCTTAACTAGCGGTCCCCAGAATACGCAGTATTTT
CASSLTSGPQNTQYF
>TRBV4-1|TRBJ1-2|NA|NA
TGCGCCAGCAGCTGGTTAAGGCAGGGTCAGAGTGGCTACACCTTC
CASSWLRQGQSGYTF